This record concerns one TCR beta chain sequence. Its antigen remains unknown. Germline assignment: CDR1 SGHRS and CDR2 YFSETQ. Trimming cost V 5 bases and J 0 bases; bases outside gene matches: 5. The CDR3 has 15 residues. These data come from a study of metastatic and nonmetastatic thyroid tumors. Study background: Peripheral blood and tumor or nodule samples from malignant and benign thyroid patients were compared. General study results and limits: For both blood and tumor, malignant thyroid tumors reportedly showed significantly higher TCR beta diversity than benign nodules did.

All patients were treatment-naive before thyroid surgery. Per the original methods: A classifier of distant metastasis in papillary thyroid cancer was built from CDR3 differences (across clinicopathological groups). TCRdb ran MiXCR on the PCR reads. TCRdb, not the original authors, processed these V and J calls. The table shows about 38,000 clones, with 25% to 30% occurring only once. The chain uses TRBV5-1 and TRBJ2-1, with 7 bases identical to TRBD1. The material sequenced was blood. This TCR was sampled from a male donor with papillary thyroid cancer or a benign thyroid nodule (not recorded which). Some clones in this sample may be carry-over from other donors' samples. In DNA form, the CDR3 reads TGCGCCAGCAGGAGGGACAGAAGCTCCTACAATGAGCAGTTCTTC. It translates to CASRRDRSSYNEQFF.